The 16 T cell receptor beta chains reported below all come from one sample, sequenced in a study of neurological immune-mediated disorders. MiXCR, run by TCRdb on the 5' RACE reads, gives a single entry per CDR3 protein. The sample includes 40,000 or so distinct CDR3 sequences, 2% to 2.5% seen only once; the top ten take roughly an eighth. Sample: PBMCs. These TCRs come from a man aged 30 to 45 with multiple sclerosis.

This clonotype was observed many times. Here the CDR3 reads CASSPLRSDNEQFF. The CDR3 region has the DNA TGTGCCAGCAGCCCTCTCCGCTCGGACAATGAGCAGTTCTTC. The chain employs TRBV27 and TRBJ2-1; the D is unclear. Germline V CDR1 and CDR2: MNHEY, SMNVEV (reference sequence). The CDR3 length is 14 residues. Trimming stripped 6 bases from V and 5 bases from J, with 14 bases between.

This clonotype was recorded at least ten times. This chain uses TRBV6-6 with TRBJ1-1; no clear D. The germline CDR1 and CDR2 sequences are MNHNY and SVGAGI (reference sequence). The length of the CDR3 is 14 residues. Trimming removed 0 bases at V and 1 base at J, with 6 bases between. CDR3 sequence reads: CASSYSRGNTEAFF. The DNA of the CDR3 is TGTGCCAGCAGTTACTCACGAGGGAACACTGAAGCTTTCTTT.

This clonotype was recorded many times. The chain links TRBV5-1 to TRBJ2-3, with D hard to call. The length of the CDR3 is 14 residues. From germline, CDR1 is SGHRS and CDR2 YFSETQ. With 4 bases removed from V and 0 bases from J, the gap between germline ends came to 9 bases. The CDR3 DNA reads as TGCGCCAGCAGCCTACGGTTTAGCACAGATACGCAGTATTTT. This gives the protein CASSLRFSTDTQYF.

This clonotype came up many times. The chain recombines TRBV5-5 with TRBJ2-1; 9 bases align to TRBD1. J gave up 3 bases and V 6 bases, and 4 bases lay outside the gene matches. Germline values: CDR1 SGHKS, CDR2 YYEKEE (reference sequence). This CDR3 comprises 14 residues. CDR3 coding DNA: TGTGCCAGCAACCCGACAGGGGGCTACAATGAGCAGTTCTTC. Protein: CASNPTGGYNEQFF.

This clonotype showed up many times. This chain joins TRBV20-1 and TRBJ2-2, with 10 positions matching TRBD2. V was pared by 7 bases and J by 4 bases, with 3 bases of the junction left unmatched. The CDR3 totals 13 residues. Germline V gene sequence: CDR1 DFQATT, CDR2 SNEGSKA (reference sequence). The DNA of the CDR3 is TGCAGTGGGAGCGGGAGGGTCACCGGGGAGCTGTTTTTT. Amino acid sequence: CSGSGRVTGELFF.

This clonotype was observed many times. V is TRBV3-1 and J is TRBJ2-2, with 7 nucleotides matching TRBD1. V shed 8 bases, J shed 0 bases, and the junction held 6 bases outside the gene matches. CDR3 length: 15 amino acids. CDR1 and CDR2 from the germline V gene are LGHDT and YNNKEL (reference sequence). The CDR3 DNA reads as TGTGCCAGCCCTCGGGACAGAGCGAACACCGGGGAGCTGTTTTTT. Translation gives CASPRDRANTGELFF.

This clonotype showed up just a few times. V is TRBV7-2 and J is TRBJ1-1; no reliable D call. V was cut by 0 bases and J by 5 bases, with 7 bases left in between. The germline gives CDR1 SGHTA, CDR2 FQGNSA. This CDR3 has 13 amino acids. CDR3 sequence (DNA): TGTGCCAGCAGCTTAGCGGTGACAACTGAAGCTTTCTTT. It yields the protein CASSLAVTTEAFF.

This clonotype came up many times. The chain couples TRBV7-2 to TRBJ2-3, with D possibly TRBD2 on 6 matching bases. The V end was cut by 2 bases, the J end by 7 bases, with 13 bases between. CDR3 length: 14 residues. Germline CDR1 reads SGHTA; CDR2 reads FQGNSA. CDR3 amino acids: CASSLSGVTNTQYF. In nucleotides, the CDR3 is TGTGCCAGCAGCTTATCGGGGGTAACAAATACGCAGTATTTT.

The table lists this clonotype with many counts. This chain connects TRBV5-6 to TRBJ2-3; 7 bases are shared with TRBD2. The V gene's germline CDR1 is SGHDT and CDR2 YYEEEE. V trimming: 2 bases; J trimming: 1 base; junction bases outside the gene matches: 4. The CDR3 has 15 amino acids. CDR3 residues: CASSFVLAGTDTQYF. Here the CDR3 DNA reads TGTGCCAGCAGCTTTGTTCTAGCGGGCACAGATACGCAGTATTTT.

This clonotype was recorded at least ten times. The chain has TRBV5-1 and TRBJ2-3; 7 bases agree with TRBD2. V shed 5 bases, J shed 5 bases, and the junction held 5 bases outside the gene matches. The germline gives CDR1 SGHRS, CDR2 YFSETQ. The CDR3 runs 13 residues. Here the CDR3 DNA reads TGCGCCAGCAGTCAGATAGCGGGAGATACGCAGTATTTT. Translated: CASSQIAGDTQYF.

This clonotype is medium-sized. CDR3 residues: CASSLQGANYNEQFF. The CDR3 coding sequence is TGTGCCAGCAGCTTGCAGGGGGCGAACTACAATGAGCAGTTCTTC. The chain has TRBV5-5 and TRBJ2-1, with 8 bases matching TRBD1. Looked up from germline, CDR1 is SGHKS and CDR2 is YYEKEE (reference sequence). J gave up 3 bases and V 1 base, and 3 bases lay outside the gene matches. CDR3 size: 15 residues.

This clonotype was recorded at least ten times. The rearrangement links TRBV12-3 or TRBV12-4 to TRBJ2-2; 10 bases agree with TRBD2. The V and J ends lost 6 bases and 7 bases, in that order; junction bases with no gene match: 11. CDR3 length: 16 residues. The CDR3 coding sequence is TGTGCCAGCAGCCGGACTAGCGGACCCAGGGGCGGGGAGCTGTTTTTT. Its translation is CASSRTSGPRGGELFF.

This clonotype was counted many times. The chain is built from TRBV20-1 and TRBJ1-4; D may be TRBD1 (5 bases). This CDR3 has 15 amino acids. V was shortened by 2 bases and J by 7 bases, with 17 bases between the two germline ends. CDR1 is DFQATT and CDR2 is SNEGSKA in the germline V gene (reference sequence). CDR3 DNA: TGCAGTGCTAGACCCGCTTGGGGGGGGAGTGAAAAACTGTTTTTT. It codes for CSARPAWGGSEKLFF.

This clonotype was seen many times. This rearrangement joins TRBV5-6 to TRBJ1-2; D call uncertain. The CDR3 totals 15 residues. Trimming cost V 4 bases and J 2 bases, with 15 bases left between them. CDR1 is SGHDT and CDR2 is YYEEEE in the germline V gene. CDR3 nucleotide sequence: TGTGCCAGCAGCCCGATCGAGAGGCGCAACTATGGCTACACCTTC. Translation: CASSPIERRNYGYTF. The complete variable domain, with remaining parts taken from reference TRBV5-6 and TRBJ1-2, reads DAGVTQSPTHLIKTRGQQVTLRCSPKSGHDTVSWYQQALGQGPQFIFQYYEEEERQRGNFPDRFSGHQFPNYSSELNVNALLLGDSALYLCASSPIERRNYGYTFGSGTRLTVV.

This clonotype was observed many times. The chain employs TRBV5-6 and TRBJ1-1; no reliable D call. The CDR3 extends over 15 amino acids. Per the germline V gene, CDR1 is SGHDT and CDR2 is YYEEEE. Trimming removed 0 bases from V and 1 base from J, with 10 bases in between. The CDR3 reads CASSLAGRANTEAFF. DNA of the CDR3: TGTGCCAGCAGCTTGGCCGGACGTGCGAACACTGAAGCTTTCTTT.

This clonotype was counted ten times or more. V usage is TRBV6-5 and J usage is TRBJ1-2; the match to TRBD1 covers 7 bases. The ends lost 4 bases at V and 1 base at J; junction bases unmatched: 6. The CDR3 is 15 amino acids. The germline CDR1 and CDR2 sequences are MNHEY and SVGAGI. CDR3 in DNA: TGTGCCAGCAGTTTTGACAGGGTTTTTAACTATGGCTACACCTTC. Amino acids: CASSFDRVFNYGYTF.